This is a list of T cell receptor beta chains from one sample in a study of cytomegalovirus exposure and HLA in healthy donors. Method: immunoSEQ multiplex PCR; TCRdb's copy keeps in-frame clones and lacks some. The table has some 170,000 clones, roughly 80% seen once. Sequenced sample: PBMCs. These receptors originate from a girl aged 10 to 17 in good health and CMV-seropositive. Both conserved end residues are part of each CDR3. Each record gives: CDR3 protein, V gene, CDR3 length.

CDR3 protein: CASSVEQGTYGYTF; V gene: TRBV9; CDR3 length: 14
CDR3 protein: CASSSGTGDPETQYF; V gene: TRBV7-3; CDR3 length: 15
CDR3 protein: CASSSQGNGYTF; V gene: TRBV5-6; CDR3 length: 12
CDR3 protein: CASSQDGTGYDNEQFF; V gene: TRBV4-1; CDR3 length: 16
CDR3 protein: CASSYSQRESSYEQYF; V gene: TRBV6-6; CDR3 length: 16
CDR3 protein: CASSFRGAYTF; V gene: TRBV27; CDR3 length: 11
CDR3 protein: CASSLRGRGLTEAFF; V gene: TRBV7-9; CDR3 length: 15
CDR3 protein: CASSAWTGYWGTEAFF; V gene: TRBV7-9; CDR3 length: 16
CDR3 protein: CASSLTPRSTYNEQFF; V gene: TRBV7-3; CDR3 length: 16
CDR3 protein: CASLSSGWNTEAFF; V gene: TRBV28; CDR3 length: 14
CDR3 protein: CASGPSTGGLYGYTF; V gene: TRBV6-5; CDR3 length: 15
CDR3 protein: CASSLVALVMDEQFF; V gene: TRBV7-9; CDR3 length: 15
CDR3 protein: CASSSLAGGYNEQFF; V gene: TRBV7-3; CDR3 length: 15
CDR3 protein: CAISERQGDQPQHF; V gene: TRBV10-3; CDR3 length: 14
CDR3 protein: CASSLGQNYGYTF; V gene: TRBV28; CDR3 length: 13
CDR3 protein: CASKGDTNTEAFF; V gene: TRBV19; CDR3 length: 13
CDR3 protein: CASSPSRGGGRETQYF; V gene: TRBV18; CDR3 length: 16
CDR3 protein: CASSPGQANTEAFF; V gene: TRBV6-5; CDR3 length: 14
CDR3 protein: CASSLDPVLAGGLHQETQYF; V gene: TRBV11-2; CDR3 length: 20
CDR3 protein: CASVRGVEDEQYF; V gene: TRBV12-5; CDR3 length: 13
CDR3 protein: CASSQRYSGGTPNTDTQYF; V gene: TRBV4-1; CDR3 length: 19
CDR3 protein: CATSRDRQGARAGEAFF; V gene: TRBV15; CDR3 length: 17
CDR3 protein: CASRAGWTGELFF; V gene: TRBV11-2; CDR3 length: 13
CDR3 protein: CASSPGQGYTIYF; V gene: TRBV5-6; CDR3 length: 13
CDR3 protein: CASSLAGDDNEQFF; V gene: TRBV19; CDR3 length: 14
CDR3 protein: CASSLEPSGRGYGDTQYF; V gene: TRBV5-1; CDR3 length: 18
CDR3 protein: CASSLDRGYGYTF; V gene: TRBV7-6; CDR3 length: 13
CDR3 protein: CASSLKGGSTNEKLFF; V gene: TRBV27; CDR3 length: 16
CDR3 protein: CASSLEGGGETLYYGYTF; V gene: TRBV5-1; CDR3 length: 18
CDR3 protein: CASRGLAGGREQYF; V gene: TRBV6-1; CDR3 length: 14
CDR3 protein: CASRFRQGRNIQYF; V gene: TRBV27; CDR3 length: 14
CDR3 protein: CASSEETGVSTDTQYF; V gene: TRBV27; CDR3 length: 16
CDR3 protein: CASSSLTGSPTDTQYF; V gene: TRBV5-5; CDR3 length: 16
CDR3 protein: CSVVPGTGGAGYTF; V gene: TRBV29-1; CDR3 length: 14
CDR3 protein: CASSYATGAYGYTF; V gene: TRBV5-4; CDR3 length: 14
CDR3 protein: CASSLQRLSTDTQYF; V gene: TRBV27; CDR3 length: 15
CDR3 protein: CASSVVGTGLVQQYF; V gene: TRBV9; CDR3 length: 15
CDR3 protein: CASSLMGGRNTGELFF; V gene: TRBV7-3; CDR3 length: 16
CDR3 protein: CASSQEQGQGVDTQYF; V gene: TRBV4-3; CDR3 length: 16